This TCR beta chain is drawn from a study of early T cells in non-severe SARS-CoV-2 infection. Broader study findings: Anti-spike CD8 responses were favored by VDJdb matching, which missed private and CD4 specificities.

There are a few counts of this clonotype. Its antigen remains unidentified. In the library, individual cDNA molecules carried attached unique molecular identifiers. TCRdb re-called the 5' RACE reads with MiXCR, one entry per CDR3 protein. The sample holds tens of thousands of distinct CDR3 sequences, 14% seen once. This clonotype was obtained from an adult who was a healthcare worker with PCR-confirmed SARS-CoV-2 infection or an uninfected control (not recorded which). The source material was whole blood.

The CDR3 spells CSAPPGLAGDETQYF. In DNA, the CDR3 is TGCAGTGCTCCACCGGGACTAGCGGGGGATGAGACCCAGTACTTC. The chain couples TRBV20-1 to TRBJ2-5, with 14 bases aligning to TRBD2. The CDR3 runs to 15 residues. Germline trimming cut 5 bases from V and 5 bases from J; bases unmatched to any gene: 7. Germline CDR1 and CDR2: DFQATT and SNEGSKA (reference sequence).